This is a list of T cell receptor beta chains from one sample in a study of T cell responses to AZD1222 COVID-19 vaccine. Clones were read by immunoSEQ multiplex PCR, and TCRdb kept only the in-frame ones, dropping some. The sample has around 150,000 clones; just under 95% are singletons. The input for sequencing was peripheral blood, taken 28 days after the second AZD1222 dose. These receptors all stem from an adult who received the AZD1222 COVID-19 vaccine. Each CDR3 is given with its conserved first and last residue. The order of the fields is V gene, J gene, D gene, clone size, CDR3 protein, CDR3 DNA. D genes are given only for firm matches. Some rows mark clone size as missing; the rest say once, few, many or name a class of expanded clone.

>TRBV27|TRBJ1-4|-|-
CASSFSARANEKLFF
TGTGCCAGCAGTTTTTCGGCGCGTGCTAATGAAAAACTGTTTTTT
>TRBV2|TRBJ1-1|-|-
CASKREDTEAFF
TGTGCCAGCAAGAGGGAAGACACTGAAGCTTTCTTT
>TRBV19|TRBJ2-5|TRBD1|-
CASSMTGKLWETQYF
TGTGCCAGTAGTATGACAGGGAAGTTGTGGGAGACCCAGTACTTC
>TRBV6-6|TRBJ1-2|-|few
CASRSGTYGYTF
TGTGCCAGCAGGTCGGGGACTTATGGCTACACCTTC
>TRBV6-1|TRBJ1-6|-|-
CASSDRVDSPLHF
TGTGCCAGCAGTGACAGGGTTGATTCACCCCTCCACTTT
>TRBV19|TRBJ1-6|-|once
CASTTGYNNSPLHF
TGTGCCAGTACCACAGGGTACAATAATTCACCCCTCCACTTT
>TRBV9|TRBJ2-3|-|-
CASSVSGVSDTQYF
TGTGCCAGCAGCGTGTCAGGGGTGTCAGATACGCAGTATTTT
>TRBV5-1|TRBJ2-7|-|medium-sized
CASSLVYPNYEQYF
TGCGCCAGCAGCTTGGTCTATCCGAATTACGAGCAGTACTTC
>TRBV4-1|TRBJ2-7|TRBD2|once
CASSQGGLAGTYEQYF
TGCGCCAGCAGCCAAGGAGGGCTAGCGGGGACCTACGAGCAGTACTTC
>TRBV4-1|TRBJ1-5|-|-
CASSQDEGYGQPQHF
TGCGCCAGCAGCCAAGATGAAGGGTATGGTCAGCCCCAGCATTTT
>TRBV2|TRBJ2-7|TRBD1|-
CASRAQGVNEQYF
TGTGCCAGCCGGGCACAGGGGGTTAACGAGCAGTACTTC
>TRBV6-5|TRBJ1-1|-|few
CASRENTEAFF
TGTGCCAGCAGAGAGAACACTGAAGCTTTCTTT
>TRBV5-6|TRBJ1-1|-|once
CASSYSGVTEAFF
TGTGCCAGCAGCTATTCTGGGGTCACTGAAGCTTTCTTT
>TRBV5-1|TRBJ2-1|TRBD2|-
CASSLSSGGWNEQFF
TGCGCCAGCAGCTTGTCAAGCGGGGGTTGGAATGAGCAGTTCTTC
>TRBV5-4|TRBJ1-4|-|once
CASSQDRPNEKLFF
TGTGCCAGCAGCCAGGACAGACCTAATGAAAAACTGTTTTTT
>TRBV30|TRBJ1-2|-|-
CAWSPPGANYGYTF
TGTGCCTGGAGCCCACCGGGAGCTAACTATGGCTACACCTTC
>TRBV19|TRBJ1-5|-|-
CASSTYYRDGQPQHF
TGTGCCAGTAGTACTTATTACCGGGACGGTCAGCCCCAGCATTTT
>TRBV5-8|TRBJ2-7|TRBD1|-
CASSHPGTVTYEQYF
TGTGCCAGCAGCCACCCCGGGACAGTTACCTACGAGCAGTACTTC
>TRBV15|TRBJ2-3|-|-
CATSPYSGPVATQYF
TGTGCCACCAGCCCCTATTCAGGGCCGGTAGCTACGCAGTATTTT
>TRBV5-1|TRBJ1-2|-|-
CASSLSRDINYGYTF
TGCGCCAGCAGCTTGTCCCGAGACATCAACTATGGCTACACCTTC
>TRBV29-1|TRBJ2-5|-|-
CSVDSLQETQYF
TGCAGCGTTGACTCTTTACAAGAGACCCAGTACTTC
>TRBV21-1|TRBJ1-3|-|-
CASSPLSSRRIKKNSGNTIYF
TGTGCCAGCAGCCCCCTATCGTCCAGGCGGATTAAGAAAAACTCTGGAAACACCATATATTTT
>TRBV7-8|TRBJ1-4|-|-
CASSSPATPEKLFF
TGTGCCAGCAGCAGCCCGGCGACGCCTGAAAAACTGTTTTTT
>TRBV9|TRBJ2-4|TRBD1|-
CASSETQGWNIQYF
TGTGCCAGCAGCGAAACACAGGGGTGGAACATTCAGTACTTC
>TRBV4-1|TRBJ1-6|TRBD1|-
CASSLLRGPHSPLHF
TGCGCCAGCAGCCTTCTTAGGGGGCCTCATTCACCCCTCCACTTT
>TRBV7-6|TRBJ2-7|-|-
CASSLEVGGISYEQYF
TGTGCCAGCAGCTTAGAGGTCGGAGGAATCTCCTACGAGCAGTACTTC
>TRBV7-9|TRBJ1-2|-|-
CASSPPTRYGYTF
TGTGCCAGCAGCCCACCGACACGCTATGGCTACACCTTC
>TRBV6-9|TRBJ1-2|TRBD1|-
CASSYDREGYTF
TGTGCCAGCAGTTACGACAGGGAAGGCTACACCTTC
>TRBV3-1/TRBV3-2|TRBJ1-2|-|-
CASSPRGGVYGYTF
TGTGCCAGCAGCCCGCGGGGGGGCGTCTATGGCTACACCTTC
>TRBV5-5|TRBJ2-3|-|-
CASNSVRRLRWPDTQYF
TGTGCCAGCAACTCCGTCCGAAGGTTACGTTGGCCAGATACGCAGTATTTT
>TRBV30|TRBJ2-7|TRBD2|-
CAWSGQGLAGSYEQYF
TGTGCCTGGAGTGGACAGGGCCTAGCGGGGTCCTACGAGCAGTACTTC
>TRBV12-3/TRBV12-4|TRBJ2-2|-|-
CASSYTGELFF
TGTGCCAGCAGTTACACCGGGGAGCTGTTTTTT
>TRBV19|TRBJ1-5|-|-
CASSIMAAGNQPQHF
TGTGCCAGTAGTATAATGGCTGCGGGCAATCAGCCCCAGCATTTT
>TRBV5-1|TRBJ2-2|TRBD2|-
CASSLEAGMPGELFF
TGCGCCAGCAGCTTGGAAGCGGGGATGCCCGGGGAGCTGTTTTTT
>TRBV7-9|TRBJ1-1|-|-
CASSLGLTNTEAFF
TGTGCCAGCAGCTTAGGGTTGACGAACACTGAAGCTTTCTTT
>TRBV19|TRBJ1-5|TRBD1|few
CASRLSTGIFPQHF
TGTGCCAGTAGACTCTCGACAGGGATCTTCCCCCAGCATTTT
>TRBV4-3|TRBJ2-1|-|-
CASSQGPEVWRNEQFF
TGCGCCAGCAGCCAAGGCCCCGAGGTGTGGAGGAATGAGCAGTTCTTC
>TRBV28|TRBJ1-4|-|-
CASSRQGVEKLFF
TGTGCCAGCAGTCGGCAAGGGGTTGAAAAACTGTTTTTT
>TRBV7-3|TRBJ2-7|TRBD2|-
CASSLSPGGPYEQYF
TGTGCCAGCAGCTTATCGCCGGGGGGGCCCTACGAGCAGTACTTC
>TRBV7-9|TRBJ1-1|-|-
CASSLGSGTANTEAFF
TGTGCCAGCAGCTTGGGGTCCGGGACGGCGAACACTGAAGCTTTCTTT
>TRBV5-1|TRBJ1-1|TRBD1|-
CASSRGQGRTEAFF
TGCGCCAGCAGTCGAGGACAGGGGAGAACTGAAGCTTTCTTT
>TRBV29-1|TRBJ2-2|-|-
CSVEMETGELFF
TGCAGCGTTGAAATGGAGACCGGGGAGCTGTTTTTT
>TRBV18|TRBJ2-2|-|-
CASSQGPLGELFF
TGTGCCAGCTCACAGGGACCCTTGGGGGAGCTGTTTTTT
>TRBV27|TRBJ2-5|-|-
CASSDPPAGTQYF
TGTGCCAGCAGTGATCCGCCGGCTGGGACCCAGTACTTC
>TRBV19|TRBJ1-2|TRBD1|-
CASSISGTGGLSGYTF
TGTGCCAGTAGTATTTCCGGGACAGGGGGTTTGTCTGGCTACACCTTC
>TRBV2|TRBJ1-2|-|-
CASNSAATYGYTF
TGTGCCAGCAATTCCGCAGCTACCTATGGCTACACCTTC
>TRBV4-2|TRBJ1-2|TRBD1|-
CASSQDSLAGGAGYGYTF
TGTGCCAGCAGCCAAGACTCCCTAGCAGGGGGCGCAGGATATGGCTACACCTTC
>TRBV7-9|TRBJ1-2|-|-
CASTSTEYGYTF
TGTGCCAGCACCTCGACAGAGTATGGCTACACCTTC
>TRBV11-1|TRBJ2-3|-|-
CASSFQDSTDTQYF
TGTGCCAGCAGCTTCCAAGACAGCACAGATACGCAGTATTTT
>TRBV28|TRBJ2-7|-|-
CASSTGQAAPYEQYF
TGTGCCAGCAGTACCGGGCAGGCGGCCCCCTACGAGCAGTACTTC
>TRBV2|TRBJ1-2|-|-
CASRSDSLYGYTF
TGTGCCAGCAGATCAGACAGCTTGTATGGCTACACCTTC
>TRBV12-3/TRBV12-4|TRBJ1-6|TRBD1|-
CASRGQGASPLHF
TGTGCCAGCCGGGGACAGGGGGCTTCACCCCTCCACTTT
>TRBV12-3/TRBV12-4|TRBJ1-2|-|once
CASTSSGFGGYTF
TGTGCCAGCACCAGCTCAGGGTTTGGTGGCTACACCTTC
>TRBV4-2|TRBJ1-4|TRBD1|-
CASSHNTGAGGATNEKLFF
TGTGCCAGCAGCCACAACACCGGGGCAGGGGGCGCAACTAATGAAAAACTGTTTTTT
>TRBV28|TRBJ1-1|-|-
CASSLSPTEMNTEAFF
TGTGCCAGCAGTTTATCCCCAACAGAAATGAACACTGAAGCTTTCTTT